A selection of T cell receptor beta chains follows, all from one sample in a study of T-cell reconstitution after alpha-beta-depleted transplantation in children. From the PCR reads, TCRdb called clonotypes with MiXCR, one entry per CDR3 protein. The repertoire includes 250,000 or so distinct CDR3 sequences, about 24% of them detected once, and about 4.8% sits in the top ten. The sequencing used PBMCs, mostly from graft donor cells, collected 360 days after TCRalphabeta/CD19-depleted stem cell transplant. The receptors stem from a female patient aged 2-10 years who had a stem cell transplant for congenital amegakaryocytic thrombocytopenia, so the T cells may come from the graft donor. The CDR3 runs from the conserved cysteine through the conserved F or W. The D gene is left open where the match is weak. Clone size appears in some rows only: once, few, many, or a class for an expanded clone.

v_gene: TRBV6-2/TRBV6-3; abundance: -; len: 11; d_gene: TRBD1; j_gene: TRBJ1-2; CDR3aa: CASSLTGGVSF; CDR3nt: TGTGCCAGCAGTTTAACAGGGGGCGTCTCCTTC
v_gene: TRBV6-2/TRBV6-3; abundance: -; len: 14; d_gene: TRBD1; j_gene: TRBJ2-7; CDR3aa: CASSLLRDRYEQYF; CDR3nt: TGTGCCAGCAGCCTACTCCGGGACAGGTACGAGCAGTACTTC
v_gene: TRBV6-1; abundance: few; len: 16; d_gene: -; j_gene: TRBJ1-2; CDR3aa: CASSEALGTTNYGYTF; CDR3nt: TGTGCCAGCAGTGAAGCGCTAGGGACAACTAACTATGGCTACACCTTC
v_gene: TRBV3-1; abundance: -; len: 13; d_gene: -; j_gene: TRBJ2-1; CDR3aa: CASSQAQDTMGFF; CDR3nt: TGTGCCAGCAGCCAAGCACAGGACACGATGGGGTTCTTC
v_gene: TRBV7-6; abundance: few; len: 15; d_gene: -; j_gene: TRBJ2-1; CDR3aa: CASSVPGAPYNEQFF; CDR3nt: TGTGCCAGCAGCGTACCTGGGGCTCCCTACAATGAGCAGTTCTTC
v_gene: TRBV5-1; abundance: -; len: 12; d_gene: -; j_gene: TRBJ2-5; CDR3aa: CASRRGRETQYF; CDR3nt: TGCGCCAGCAGACGGGGTAGGGAGACCCAGTACTTC
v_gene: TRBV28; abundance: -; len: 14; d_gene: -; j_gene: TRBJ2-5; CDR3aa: CASSSQGGTETQYF; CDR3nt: TGTGCCAGCAGTTCACAGGGAGGTACGGAGACCCAGTACTTC
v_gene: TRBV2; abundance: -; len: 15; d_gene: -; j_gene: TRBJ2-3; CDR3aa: CASSGTGTGTDTQYF; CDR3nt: TGTGCCAGCAGTGGTACCGGGACGGGCACAGATACGCAGTATTTT
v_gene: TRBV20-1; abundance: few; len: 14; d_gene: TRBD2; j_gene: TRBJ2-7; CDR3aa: CSAKTSGPYYEQYF; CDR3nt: TGCAGTGCCAAAACTAGCGGGCCTTACTACGAGCAGTACTTC
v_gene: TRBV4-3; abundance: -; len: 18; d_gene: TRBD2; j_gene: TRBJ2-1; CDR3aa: CASSQDRREGVSYNEQFF; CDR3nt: TGCGCCAGCAGCCAAGATAGGAGGGAGGGTGTCTCCTACAATGAGCAGTTCTTC
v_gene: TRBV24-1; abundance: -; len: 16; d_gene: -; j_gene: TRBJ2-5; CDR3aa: CATSDPRTGQQETQYF; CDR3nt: TGTGCCACCAGTGATCCCCGCACAGGACAGCAAGAGACCCAGTACTTC
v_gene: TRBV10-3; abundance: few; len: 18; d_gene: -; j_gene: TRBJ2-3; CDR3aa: CAISELDLRGAFGDTQYF; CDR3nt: TGTGCCATCAGTGAGTTAGATCTACGGGGGGCGTTTGGAGATACGCAGTATTTT
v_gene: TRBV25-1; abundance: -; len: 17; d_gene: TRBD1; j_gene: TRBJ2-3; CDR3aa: CASSESRGQGATDTQYF; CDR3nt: TGTGCCAGCAGTGAAAGTCGAGGGCAGGGGGCTACAGATACGCAGTATTTT
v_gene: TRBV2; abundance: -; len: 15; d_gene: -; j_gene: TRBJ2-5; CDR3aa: CASSDTWDFGETQYF; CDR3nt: TGTGCCAGCAGTGATACATGGGACTTCGGAGAGACCCAGTACTTC
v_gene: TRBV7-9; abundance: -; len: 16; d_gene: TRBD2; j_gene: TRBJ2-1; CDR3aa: CASSLGLAGGSTEQFF; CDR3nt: TGTGCCAGCAGCTTAGGACTAGCGGGGGGATCCACTGAGCAGTTCTTC
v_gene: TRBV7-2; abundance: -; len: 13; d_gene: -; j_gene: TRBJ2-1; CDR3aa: CASSAKPSHEQFF; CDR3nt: TGTGCCAGCAGCGCGAAACCTAGCCATGAGCAGTTCTTC
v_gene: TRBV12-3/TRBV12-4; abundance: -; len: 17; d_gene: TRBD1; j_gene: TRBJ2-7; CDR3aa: CASSRDRTGGYSYEQYF; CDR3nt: TGTGCCAGCAGTCGAGACAGGACAGGAGGATACTCCTACGAGCAGTACTTC
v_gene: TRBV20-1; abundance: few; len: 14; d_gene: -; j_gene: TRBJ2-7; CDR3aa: CSTLDRDHPYEQYF; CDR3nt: TGCAGTACTCTTGACCGGGATCACCCGTACGAGCAGTACTTC
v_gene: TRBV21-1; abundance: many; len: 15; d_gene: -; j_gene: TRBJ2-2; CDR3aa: CASSNDRECAGELFF; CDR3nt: TGTGCCAGCAGCAACGACAGGGAATGTGCCGGGGAGCTGTTTTTT
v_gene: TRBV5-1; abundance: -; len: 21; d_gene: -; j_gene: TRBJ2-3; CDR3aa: CASSSTTLQTREPIPTDTQYF; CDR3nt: TGCGCCAGCAGCTCGACCACATTGCAAACCAGGGAACCAATTCCCACAGATACGCAGTATTTT
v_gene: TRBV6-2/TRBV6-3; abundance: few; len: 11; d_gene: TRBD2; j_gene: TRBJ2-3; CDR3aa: CASGTTDTQYF; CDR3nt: TGTGCCAGCGGGACTACCGATACGCAGTATTTT
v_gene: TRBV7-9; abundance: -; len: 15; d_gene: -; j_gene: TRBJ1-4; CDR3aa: CASSFRGATNEKLFF; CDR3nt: TGTGCCAGCAGCTTTAGGGGCGCAACTAATGAAAAACTGTTTTTT
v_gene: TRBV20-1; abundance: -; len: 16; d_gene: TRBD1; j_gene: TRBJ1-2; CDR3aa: CSARGGPTGGNYGYTF; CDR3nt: TGCAGTGCTAGAGGGGGCCCGACAGGGGGAAACTATGGCTACACCTTC
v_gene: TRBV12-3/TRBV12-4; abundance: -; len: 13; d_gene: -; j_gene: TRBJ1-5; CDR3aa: CASKGESNQPQHF; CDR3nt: TGTGCCAGCAAGGGAGAGAGCAATCAGCCCCAGCATTTT
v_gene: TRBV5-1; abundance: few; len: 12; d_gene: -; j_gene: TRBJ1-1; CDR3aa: CASSRDRTEAFF; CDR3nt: TGCGCCAGCAGCAGGGATCGTACTGAAGCTTTCTTT
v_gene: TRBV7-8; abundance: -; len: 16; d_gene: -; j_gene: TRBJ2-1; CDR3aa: CASSLAWRQSHNEQFF; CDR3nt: TGTGCCAGCAGCTTAGCGTGGCGACAGTCACACAATGAGCAGTTCTTC
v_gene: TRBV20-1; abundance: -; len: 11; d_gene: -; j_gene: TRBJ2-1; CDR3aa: CSARAYNEQFF; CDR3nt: TGCAGTGCACGGGCCTACAATGAGCAGTTCTTC
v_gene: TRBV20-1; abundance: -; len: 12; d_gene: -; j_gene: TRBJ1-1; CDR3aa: CSARQENTEAFF; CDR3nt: TGCAGTGCTAGACAGGAGAACACTGAAGCTTTCTTT
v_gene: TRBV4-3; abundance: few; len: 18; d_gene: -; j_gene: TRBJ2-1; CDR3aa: CASSQDRWGGLEHNEQFF; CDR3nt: TGCGCCAGCAGCCAAGATCGGTGGGGCGGCCTCGAACACAATGAGCAGTTCTTC
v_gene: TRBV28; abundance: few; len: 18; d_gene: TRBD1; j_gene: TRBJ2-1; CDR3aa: CASSGQDSTQLCVNEQFF; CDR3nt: TGTGCCAGCAGTGGACAGGACTCCACCCAACTTTGCGTTAATGAGCAGTTCTTC
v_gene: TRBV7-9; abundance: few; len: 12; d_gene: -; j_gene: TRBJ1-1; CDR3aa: CASSRDAIEAFF; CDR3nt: TGTGCCAGCAGCCGCGACGCAATCGAAGCTTTCTTT
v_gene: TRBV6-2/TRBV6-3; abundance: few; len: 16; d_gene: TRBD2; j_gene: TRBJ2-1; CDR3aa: CASSYDSSGAYNEQFF; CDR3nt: TGTGCCAGCAGTTACGACTCTAGCGGAGCCTACAATGAGCAGTTCTTC
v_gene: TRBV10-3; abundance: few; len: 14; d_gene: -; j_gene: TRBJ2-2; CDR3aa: CAIRGLARAGELFF; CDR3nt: TGTGCCATCAGAGGGCTAGCGCGGGCCGGGGAGCTGTTTTTT
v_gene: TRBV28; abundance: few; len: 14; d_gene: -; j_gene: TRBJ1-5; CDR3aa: CASNTGGSNQPQHF; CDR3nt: TGTGCCAGCAACACCGGGGGGTCGAATCAGCCCCAGCATTTT
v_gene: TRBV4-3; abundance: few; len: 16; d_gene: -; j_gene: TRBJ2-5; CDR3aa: CASSLHLSHLQETQYF; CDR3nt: TGCGCCAGCAGCCTCCACCTTTCCCATCTACAAGAGACCCAGTACTTC
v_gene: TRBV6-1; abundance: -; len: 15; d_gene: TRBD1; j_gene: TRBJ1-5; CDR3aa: CASSEWTGDIQPQHF; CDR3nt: TGTGCCAGCAGTGAATGGACAGGGGATATTCAGCCCCAGCATTTT
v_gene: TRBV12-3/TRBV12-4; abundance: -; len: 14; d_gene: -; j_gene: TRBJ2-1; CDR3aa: CASSPGTFLAEQFF; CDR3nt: TGTGCCAGCAGTCCCGGGACTTTCTTGGCGGAGCAGTTCTTC
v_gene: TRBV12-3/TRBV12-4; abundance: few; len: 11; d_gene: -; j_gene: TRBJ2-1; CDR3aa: CASSPLNEQFF; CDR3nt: TGTGCCAGCAGTCCTCTCAATGAGCAGTTCTTC
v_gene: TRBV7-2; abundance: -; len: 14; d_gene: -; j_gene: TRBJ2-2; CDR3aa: CASSRRLDTGELFF; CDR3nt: TGTGCCAGCAGTCGGAGACTTGACACCGGGGAGCTGTTTTTT
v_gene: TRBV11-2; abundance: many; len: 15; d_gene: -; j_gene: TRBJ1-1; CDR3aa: CASSLVQRMNTEAFF; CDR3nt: TGTGCCAGCAGCTTAGTTCAAAGAATGAACACTGAAGCTTTCTTT
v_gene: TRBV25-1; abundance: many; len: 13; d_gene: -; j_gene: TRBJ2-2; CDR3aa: CASTPAGPGELFF; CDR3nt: TGTGCCAGCACCCCCGCAGGGCCCGGGGAGCTGTTTTTT
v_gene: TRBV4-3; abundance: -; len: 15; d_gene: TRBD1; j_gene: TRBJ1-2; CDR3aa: CASSQTGTGYFGYTF; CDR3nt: TGCGCCAGCAGCCAGACAGGGACAGGGTATTTTGGCTACACCTTC